The source of this T cell receptor (beta chain) is a study of tissue T cells after allogeneic stem cell transplantation. Overall study findings and caveats: Sampling depth was limited, and the cohort was small and clinically varied. Only a limited share of tissue TCRs appeared in blood or spleen. Motif-based clustering found tissue-specific repertoire signatures shared across patients, though few clones were shared.

With regard to this clone: The antigen remains undetermined.

CDR3 sequences, V/J genes, frequencies and template counts came from survey-depth TCRbeta sequencing. The data were produced by immunoSEQ multiplex PCR, yet TCRdb's version contains in-frame clones alone and is incomplete. Among around 28,000 clones listed, roughly 87% were seen once. Sequenced here: blood, sampled before transplantation. The clonotype originates from a woman between 18 and 55 years old who later had graft-versus-host disease after an allogeneic stem cell transplant.

CDR3 nucleotides: TGCGCCAGCAGTTATGGGGAAGGGGCATCGCACACCTTC. It codes for CASSYGEGASHTF. This rearrangement joins TRBV5-1 to TRBJ1-2, with a possible D match to TRBD1 (5 bases). Germline values: CDR1 SGHRS, CDR2 YFSETQ. V lost 5 bases to trimming and J lost 12 bases, with 20 bases between them. The CDR3 is made up of 13 amino acids.